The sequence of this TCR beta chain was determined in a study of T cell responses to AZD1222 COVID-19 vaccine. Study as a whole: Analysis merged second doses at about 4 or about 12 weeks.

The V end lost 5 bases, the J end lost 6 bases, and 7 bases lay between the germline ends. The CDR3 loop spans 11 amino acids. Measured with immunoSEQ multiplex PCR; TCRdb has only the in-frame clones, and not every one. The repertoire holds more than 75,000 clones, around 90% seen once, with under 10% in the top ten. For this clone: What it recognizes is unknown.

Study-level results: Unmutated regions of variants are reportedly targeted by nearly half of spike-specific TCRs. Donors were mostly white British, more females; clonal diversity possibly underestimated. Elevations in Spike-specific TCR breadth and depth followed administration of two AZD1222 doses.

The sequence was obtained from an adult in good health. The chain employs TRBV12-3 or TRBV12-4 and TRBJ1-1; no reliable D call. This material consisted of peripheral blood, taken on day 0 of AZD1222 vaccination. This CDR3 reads CASSPGPEAFF. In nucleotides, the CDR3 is TGTGCCAGCAGTCCGGGCCCTGAAGCTTTCTTT.